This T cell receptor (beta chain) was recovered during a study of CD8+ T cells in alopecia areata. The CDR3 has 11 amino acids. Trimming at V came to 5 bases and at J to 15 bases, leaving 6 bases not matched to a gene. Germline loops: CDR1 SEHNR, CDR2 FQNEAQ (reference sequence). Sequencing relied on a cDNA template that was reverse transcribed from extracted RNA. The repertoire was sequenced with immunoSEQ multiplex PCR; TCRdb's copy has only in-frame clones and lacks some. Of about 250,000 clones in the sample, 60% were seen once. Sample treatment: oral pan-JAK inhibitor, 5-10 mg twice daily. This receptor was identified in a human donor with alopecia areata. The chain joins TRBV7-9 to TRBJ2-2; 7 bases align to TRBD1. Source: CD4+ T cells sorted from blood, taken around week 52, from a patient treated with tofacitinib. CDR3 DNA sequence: TGTGCCAGCAGCCAGTCCAGGGGGATGTTTTTT. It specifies CASSQSRGMFF. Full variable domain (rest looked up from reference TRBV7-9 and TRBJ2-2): DTGVSQNPRHKITKRGQNVTFRCDPISEHNRLYWYRQTLGQGPEFLTYFQNEAQLEKSRLLSDRFSAERPKGSFSTLEIQRTEQGDSAMYLCASSQSRGMFFGEGSRLTVL.